One and the same sample provided the 32 T cell receptor beta chains below, sequenced in a study of long-term antiretroviral therapy in people with HIV. Version v3.0 of the immunoSEQ assay ran at survey level. The data were produced by immunoSEQ multiplex PCR, yet TCRdb's version contains in-frame clones alone and is incomplete. The sample consists of tens of thousands of clones, about 95% of them appearing once. This material consisted of unsorted PBMCs, taken 6 to 6.5 years after starting antiretroviral therapy. Source of these receptors: a man aged 25 to 45 with HIV.

The chain has TRBV6-1 and TRBJ2-1, with D unclear. Germline V gene sequence: CDR1 MNHNS, CDR2 SASEGT. This CDR3 has 14 residues. V shed 5 bases and J shed 2 bases, with 10 bases lying between them. The CDR3 DNA sequence: TGTGCCAGCAGTCTCGCCGGCACCTACAATGAGCAGTTCTTC. Translation gives CASSLAGTYNEQFF.

This chain connects TRBV9 to TRBJ2-1; 9 nucleotides line up with TRBD1. Germline assignment: CDR1 SGDLS and CDR2 YYNGEE. Trimming removed 3 bases from V and 2 bases from J; junction bases left unmatched: 9. The CDR3 consists of 17 residues. CDR3 sequence: CASSASPGQGTYNEQFF. The CDR3 bases are TGTGCCAGCAGCGCCTCGCCGGGACAGGGAACCTACAATGAGCAGTTCTTC.

This chain joins TRBV14 and TRBJ1-2, with TRBD1 matching 9 bases. This CDR3 spans 17 amino acids. Trimming removed 2 bases from V and 3 bases from J; junction bases left unmatched: 10. Per germline, CDR1 SGHDN and CDR2 FVKESK. CDR3 DNA: TGTGCCAGCAGCCAACGACAGGGGGACCCTCTGGACTATGGCTACACCTTC. This codes for CASSQRQGDPLDYGYTF.

The rearrangement links TRBV2 to TRBJ2-7; 7 bases align to TRBD2. Germline CDR1 and CDR2: SNHLY and FYNNEI. V was pared by 4 bases and J by 0 bases, with 3 bases of the junction left unmatched. The CDR3 runs 14 residues. Here the CDR3 DNA reads TGTGCCAGCAGTGTCCGGGGGGTCTCCTACGAGCAGTACTTC. It is translated as CASSVRGVSYEQYF.

The V call is TRBV30, the J call TRBJ1-3; D is uncertain. The CDR3 is 14 amino acids. Germline V gene sequence: CDR1 GTSNPN, CDR2 SVGIG (reference sequence). V lost 0 bases, J lost 0 bases, and 6 bases lay in between. In DNA form, the CDR3 reads TGTGCCTGGAGTGTCTCTTTCTCTGGAAACACCATATATTTT. It encodes CAWSVSFSGNTIYF. Complete variable domain (other parts from reference TRBV30 and TRBJ1-3): SQTIHQWPATLVQPVGSPLSLECTVEGTSNPNLYWYRQAAGRGLQLLFYSVGIGQISSEVPQNLSASRPQDRQFILSSKKLLLSDSGFYLCAWSVSFSGNTIYFGEGSWLTVV.

V usage is TRBV7-3 and J usage is TRBJ1-5; a possible D gene is TRBD1 (6 bases). Trimming removed 1 base from V and 2 bases from J, with 9 bases in between. Germline assignment: CDR1 SGHTA and CDR2 FQGTGA. The CDR3 spans 15 residues. The CDR3: CASSLRTEGNQPQHF. CDR3 nucleotides: TGTGCCAGCAGCTTAAGGACAGAGGGCAATCAGCCCCAGCATTTT.

The J gene is TRBJ2-2, the V gene TRBV19; D is unresolved. V shed 3 bases and J shed 1 base, with 15 bases lying between them. The CDR3 totals 17 residues. CDR1 and CDR2 from the germline V gene are LNHDA and SQIVND (reference sequence). The CDR3 DNA is TGTGCCAGTAGTATGCATAAACTCACTCAGAACACCGGGGAGCTGTTTTTT. Translated, it gives CASSMHKLTQNTGELFF.

The V call is TRBV11-2, the J call TRBJ1-4; D uncertain. This CDR3 is 14 amino acids long. The germline V gene encodes CDR1 SGHAT and CDR2 FQNNGV. Trimming removed 1 base from V and 0 bases from J, with 3 bases in between. The CDR3 is CASSLVTTNEKLFF. The CDR3 DNA reads TGTGCCAGCAGCTTAGTGACAACTAATGAAAAACTGTTTTTT.

The chain employs TRBV7-2 and TRBJ2-2, with a possible D match to TRBD2 (7 bases). The CDR3 extends over 19 amino acids. Looked up from germline, CDR1 is SGHTA and CDR2 is FQGNSA. Trimming cost V 4 bases and J 2 bases, with 23 bases left between them. Here the CDR3 reads CASSSRGGGQIINTGELFF. CDR3 DNA sequence: TGTGCCAGCAGCTCGAGGGGGGGAGGGCAGATTATTAACACCGGGGAGCTGTTTTTT. The full variable domain, with the rest looked up from reference TRBV7-2 and TRBJ2-2, is GAGVSQSPSNKVTEKGKDVELRCDPISGHTALYWYRQSLGQGLEFLIYFQGNSAPDKSGLPSDRFSAERTGGSVSTLTIQRTQQEDSAVYLCASSSRGGGQIINTGELFFGEGSRLTVL.

The genes are TRBV2 and TRBJ1-1, with D maybe TRBD1 (5 bases). The CDR3 has 11 amino acids. Germline loops: CDR1 SNHLY, CDR2 FYNNEI. The CDR3 DNA reads as TGTGAATCGTGGGGGGTCACTGAAGCTTTCTTT. It encodes CESWGVTEAFF. The entire variable domain, with the rest obtained from reference TRBV2 and TRBJ1-1, is as follows: EPEVTQTPSHQVTQMGQEVILRCVPISNHLYFYWYRQILGQKVEFLVSFYNNEISEKSEIFDDQFSVERPDGSNFTLKIRSTKLEDSAMYFCESWGVTEAFFGQGTRLTVV.

The chain links TRBV19 to TRBJ1-3; no clear D. The V gene lost 4 bases and the J gene lost 0 bases, with 7 bases spanning the gap. Germline CDR1 reads LNHDA; CDR2 reads SQIVND (reference sequence). The CDR3 is 14 residues long. The chain's CDR3 is CASSRSFSGNTIYF. CDR3 bases: TGTGCCAGTAGTAGAAGCTTCTCTGGAAACACCATATATTTT. The full variable domain, in which reference TRBV19 and TRBJ1-3 provide the parts outside the CDR3, is DGGITQSPKYLFRKEGQNVTLSCEQNLNHDAMYWYRQDPGQGLRLIYYSQIVNDFQKGDIAEGYSVSREKKESFPLTVTSAQKNPTAFYLCASSRSFSGNTIYFGEGSWLTVV.

This chain uses TRBV29-1 with TRBJ2-7, with 7 bases lining up with TRBD2. Per germline, CDR1 SQVTM and CDR2 ANQGSEA. The CDR3 is 12 residues long. V lost 4 bases, J lost 6 bases, and 6 bases stayed unmatched. The CDR3 here is CSVGEGPFEQYF. In DNA, the CDR3 is TGCAGCGTTGGGGAGGGCCCCTTCGAGCAGTACTTC.

CDR3 loop: CASGEDTQYF. In DNA, the CDR3 is TGTGCCAGCGGAGAAGATACGCAGTATTTT. V usage is TRBV5-5 and J usage is TRBJ2-3; D is unclear. Germline V gene lookup returns CDR1 SGHKS and CDR2 YYEKEE (reference sequence). The length of the CDR3 is 10 residues. Deletions cut 7 bases from V and 5 bases from J, with 5 bases between.

V usage is TRBV9 and J usage is TRBJ2-6, with 7 positions matching TRBD1. Trimming cost V 4 bases and J 2 bases; bases outside gene matches: 6. CDR1 is SGDLS and CDR2 is YYNGEE in the germline V gene. The CDR3 is 16 residues long. CDR3 sequence reads: CASSSPQGAGANVLTF. Written as DNA, the CDR3 is TGTGCCAGCAGCTCGCCTCAGGGGGCTGGGGCCAACGTCCTGACTTTC.

The rearrangement joins TRBV21-1 to TRBJ1-4. TRBV21-1 is a listed pseudogene. CDR3 length equals 12 residues. CDR3 DNA sequence: TGTGCCAGCAGCAAAGCACCGGGAAAACTGTTTTTT. It yields the protein CASSKAPGKLFF.

The gene calls are TRBV9 and TRBJ1-1, with 8 bases fitting TRBD1. V was pared by 3 bases and J by 1 base, with 11 bases of the junction left unmatched. Germline-derived CDR1 and CDR2 are SGDLS and YYNGEE. The CDR3 covers 17 residues. The CDR3 nucleotides read TGTGCCAGCAGCGCTGAAACAGGGGGGCTTAGGAACACTGAAGCTTTCTTT. Translated, it gives CASSAETGGLRNTEAFF.

The chain combines TRBV9 with TRBJ2-1, with D perhaps being TRBD1 or TRBD2 (6 bases each). CDR1 and CDR2 (germline): SGDLS, YYNGEE. The CDR3 sequence is 17 residues long. The germline V and J ends were trimmed by 3 bases and 2 bases, with 18 bases remaining between them. The CDR3 sequence: CASSAPLGGTPYNEQFF. As DNA, the CDR3 is TGTGCCAGCAGCGCACCACTAGGGGGGACACCCTACAATGAGCAGTTCTTC.

The sample holds one count of this clone. The chain employs TRBV7-2 and TRBJ1-3; D possibly corresponds to TRBD1 (5 bases). This CDR3 is built from 12 residues. Germline V lookup: CDR1 SGHTA, CDR2 FQGNSA. V was cut by 5 bases and J by 4 bases, with 6 bases left in between. The CDR3 bases are TGTGCCAGCAGCCCAGGGGGAAACACCATATATTTT. Amino acids: CASSPGGNTIYF.

The rearrangement links TRBV7-8 to TRBJ2-1; 8 nucleotides match TRBD2. The CDR3 extends over 19 amino acids. Trimming took 5 bases from V and 1 from J; bases not matched to a gene: 16. Germline CDR1 reads SGHVS; CDR2 reads FQNEAQ. CDR3 sequence: CASSPPLRLAGNSYNEQFF. CDR3 nucleotide sequence: TGTGCCAGCAGCCCCCCCCTCCGTCTAGCGGGCAATTCCTACAATGAGCAGTTCTTC.

V usage is TRBV18 and J usage is TRBJ2-5; 9 bases match TRBD2. Germline assignment: CDR1 KGHSH and CDR2 LQKENI. The CDR3 spans 17 residues. V shed 0 bases, J shed 2 bases, and the junction held 7 bases outside the gene matches. The CDR3 nucleotides are TGTGCCAGCTCACCACCGGGGCTAGCGGGGACTCAAGAGACCCAGTACTTC. It codes for CASSPPGLAGTQETQYF.

The rearrangement joins TRBV19 to TRBJ1-6, with a possible D match to TRBD1 (5 bases). V dropped 1 base and J dropped 9 bases, with 13 bases sitting between them. Per germline, CDR1 LNHDA and CDR2 SQIVND (reference sequence). The CDR3 is made up of 15 amino acids. The CDR3: CASSIGSGGSSPLHF. The CDR3 region has the DNA TGTGCCAGTAGTATAGGATCCGGGGGTAGTTCACCCCTCCACTTT.

The chain joins TRBV30 to TRBJ2-6, with D perhaps matching TRBD2 (6 bases). The CDR3 is made up of 16 amino acids. The V gene lost 0 bases and the J gene lost 4 bases, with 13 bases spanning the gap. Germline loops: CDR1 GTSNPN, CDR2 SVGIG (reference sequence). The CDR3 loop reads CAWSVPAGNGANVLTF. CDR3 nucleotides: TGTGCCTGGAGTGTACCGGCGGGGAACGGGGCCAACGTCCTGACTTTC.

The rearrangement joins TRBV28 to TRBJ1-2; no firm D call. Germline V gene sequence: CDR1 MDHEN, CDR2 SYDVKM. The V end was cut by 1 base, the J end by 0 bases, with 9 bases between. This CDR3 is built from 15 residues. CDR3 nucleotides: TGTGCCAGCAGTTTATTTCCAGCAGCTAACTATGGCTACACCTTC. This codes for CASSLFPAANYGYTF.

The chain combines TRBV7-9 with TRBJ2-1, with 14 bases identical to TRBD2. The germline V gene encodes CDR1 SEHNR and CDR2 FQNEAQ (reference sequence). The CDR3 contains 13 residues. V shed 5 bases and J 15 bases; nucleotides not matched to a gene: 6. CDR3 sequence reads: CASSLGLAGGRFF. CDR3 DNA sequence: TGTGCCAGCAGCCTCGGACTAGCGGGGGGTAGGTTCTTC. Using reference TRBV7-9 and TRBJ2-1 for the parts outside the CDR3, the full variable domain is DTGVSQNPRHKITKRGQNVTFRCDPISEHNRLYWYRQTLGQGPEFLTYFQNEAQLEKSRLLSDRFSAERPKGSFSTLEIQRTEQGDSAMYLCASSLGLAGGRFFGPGTRLTVL.

Worth noting for this clone: Germline is not matched at one junction end, which may reflect a read error. The rearrangement uses TRBV6-1 and TRBJ1-1; D call uncertain. Germline CDR1 reads MNHNS; CDR2 reads SASEGT. This CDR3 has 13 amino acids. CDR3 sequence: CASSTTDRSEVFF. The CDR3 nucleotides read TGTGCCAGCAGCACCACCGACCGTTCTGAAGTTTTCTTT.

The chain links TRBV21-1 to TRBJ2-5; the table's D call, TRBD2, was not checked against the DNA. TRBV21-1 is listed as a pseudogene. This CDR3 comprises 19 residues. The CDR3 DNA follows: TGTGCCAGCAGCAAAGTGAGGCGGGAGGACCCTGAGATACAAGAGACCCAGTACTTC. It is translated as CASSKVRREDPEIQETQYF.

This clone has just a few counts. V gene TRBV28 combines with J gene TRBJ2-3, with D unclear. CDR3 length: 11 amino acids. CDR1 and CDR2 (germline): MDHEN, SYDVKM. With 5 bases removed from V and 6 bases from J, the gap between germline ends came to 6 bases. CDR3 sequence (DNA): TGTGCCAGCAGTGGAGCGGATACGCAGTATTTT. Translation: CASSGADTQYF.

The chain employs TRBV6-5 and TRBJ1-1; D is possibly TRBD1 (6 bases). V lost 9 bases to trimming and J lost 1 base, with 18 bases between them. The CDR3 is 15 amino acids. Looked up from germline, CDR1 is MNHEY and CDR2 is SVGAGI. Here the CDR3 reads CASWEWVGANTEAFF. In nucleotides, the CDR3 is TGTGCCAGTTGGGAATGGGTGGGGGCGAACACTGAAGCTTTCTTT.

This chain connects TRBV18 to TRBJ1-1; D is ambiguous. V shed 1 base and J shed 3 bases, with 12 bases lying between them. Germline V gives CDR1 KGHSH, CDR2 LQKENI. This CDR3 is built from 15 residues. CDR3 nucleotides: TGTGCCAGCTCACCACGGGCAGCCAAGGACACTGAAGCTTTCTTT. Translating it yields CASSPRAAKDTEAFF.

This sequence joins TRBV6-4 and TRBJ2-7; no reliable D call. Trimming shortened V by 6 bases and J by 5 bases, and 14 bases separated the two germline ends. The CDR3 runs 13 residues. CDR1 is MRHNA, CDR2 SNTAGT, per germline. The DNA of the CDR3 is TGTGCCAGCAGACCCCACCGAAGTGACGAGCAGTACTTC. This gives the protein CASRPHRSDEQYF.

This chain joins TRBV28 and TRBJ1-1; D call uncertain. Trimming left V 3 bases short and J 1 base short, with 6 bases between. The CDR3 is made up of 13 amino acids. Germline V lookup: CDR1 MDHEN, CDR2 SYDVKM. The CDR3 DNA is TGTGCCAGCAGTTTCCGGGGGAACACTGAAGCTTTCTTT. Residues: CASSFRGNTEAFF.

The V and J genes are TRBV6-1 and TRBJ1-1, with TRBD1 identical over 7 bases. The CDR3 totals 13 residues. Germline V gives CDR1 MNHNS, CDR2 SASEGT. V gave up 5 bases and J gave up 2 bases; unmatched junction bases: 2. The CDR3 nucleotides read TGTGCCAGCAGTCCAGGGGGAAACACTGAAGCTTTCTTT. This codes for CASSPGGNTEAFF.